The TCR beta chain under discussion was sequenced for a study of blood T cell repertoires in COVID-19. CDR1 is LGHDT and CDR2 is YNNKEL in the germline V gene (reference sequence). V dropped 1 base and J dropped 7 bases, with 11 bases sitting between them. The CDR3 extends over 15 amino acids. Profiled with immunoSEQ multiplex PCR; TCRdb holds only in-frame clones, not every one. The top ten hold around 1.2% of the sample, which has about 210,000 clones, about 90% seen once. The TCR was taken from a man under 40 with acute or convalescent COVID-19. The source material was peripheral blood. V gene TRBV3-1 (or the pseudogene TRBV3-2) combines with J gene TRBJ1-6; no clear D. CDR3 sequence reads: CASSQVTLLNSPLHF. The CDR3 bases are TGTGCCAGCAGCCAAGTAACTCTTCTAAATTCACCCCTCCACTTT.